Each of the 9 T cell receptor beta chains below was sequenced from the same sample in a study of cytomegalovirus exposure and HLA in healthy donors. The study ran its PCR with 60 Vbeta and 13 Jbeta primers. Using immunoSEQ multiplex PCR, the repertoire was profiled, and TCRdb retains in-frame clones only, with some absent. Its table lists 150,000 or so clones. The specimen sequenced was PBMCs. These receptors were obtained from a young woman in good health and CMV-seronegative.

The chain employs TRBV18 and TRBJ2-2; tentative D call: TRBD1 (5 bases). V lost 5 bases and J 5 bases, leaving 9 bases between the germline ends. Germline V gene lookup returns CDR1 KGHSH and CDR2 LQKENI. The CDR3 has 13 amino acids. CDR3 residues: CASSNDRTGELFF. The CDR3 coding sequence is TGTGCCAGCTCAAACGACAGAACCGGGGAGCTGTTTTTT.

The chain recombines TRBV7-8 with TRBJ2-2; TRBD2 agrees at 9 bases. V trimming: 7 bases; J trimming: 7 bases; junction bases outside the gene matches: 4. The CDR3 is made up of 13 amino acids. Germline loops: CDR1 SGHVS, CDR2 FQNEAQ. The CDR3 sequence: CASIAGAVGELFF. The CDR3 nucleotides are TGTGCCAGCATAGCGGGAGCTGTCGGGGAGCTGTTTTTT.

The rearrangement joins TRBV28 to TRBJ2-7; D may be TRBD1 (6 bases). V lost 5 bases and J lost 5, with 19 bases in between. The CDR3 is 15 amino acids. Germline V gene sequence: CDR1 MDHEN, CDR2 SYDVKM. The CDR3 DNA sequence: TGTGCCAGCAGTGAAGCCCAACAGGGTACTAACGAGCAGTACGTC. It codes for CASSEAQQGTNEQYV.

A word on this clone: The sample carries other DNA sequences with the same CDR3. The chain joins TRBV30 to TRBJ1-1, with D unresolved. Trimming removed 0 bases from V and 4 bases from J, with 9 bases in between. CDR1 is GTSNPN and CDR2 is SVGIG in the germline V gene (reference sequence). The length of the CDR3 is 13 residues. The CDR3: CAWSVLRGTEAFF. Written as DNA, the CDR3 is TGTGCCTGGAGTGTGCTAAGAGGCACTGAAGCTTTCTTT. Filled out from reference TRBV30 and TRBJ1-1, the complete variable domain reads SQTIHQWPATLVQPVGSPLSLECTVEGTSNPNLYWYRQAAGRGLQLLFYSVGIGQISSEVPQNLSASRPQDRQFILSSKKLLLSDSGFYLCAWSVLRGTEAFFGQGTRLTVV.

V and J are TRBV7-6 and TRBJ2-1; 10 bases match TRBD1. V was pared by 5 bases and J by 9 bases, with 7 bases of the junction left unmatched. The CDR3 has 14 amino acids. Per germline, CDR1 SGHVS and CDR2 FNYEAQ. CDR3 in amino acids: CASSKTGGSVEQFF. The CDR3 bases are TGTGCCAGCAGCAAGACAGGGGGCTCGGTTGAGCAGTTCTTC.

This sequence joins TRBV14 and TRBJ1-2, with D possibly being TRBD1 (6 bases). The CDR3 length is 14 residues. Germline V gene data show CDR1 as SGHDN and CDR2 as FVKESK. The V end lost 0 bases, the J end lost 10 bases, and 15 bases lay between the germline ends. CDR3 sequence: CASSQDWDTHYYTF. DNA of the CDR3: TGTGCCAGCAGCCAAGATTGGGACACGCACTACTACACCTTC.

CDR3: CASSRSRTGVGTEAFF. In nucleotides, the CDR3 is TGTGCCAGTAGTCGCTCCCGAACAGGGGTGGGAACTGAAGCTTTCTTT. The chain uses TRBV19 and TRBJ1-1; 7 bases map to TRBD1. Germline V lookup: CDR1 LNHDA, CDR2 SQIVND (reference sequence). Losses at the gene ends were 5 bases for V and 5 bases for J; bases not matched to a gene: 14. The CDR3 consists of 16 residues.

This chain links TRBV5-1 with TRBJ1-1, with a weak D call TRBD1 (5 bases). The germline V and J ends were trimmed by 4 bases and 6 bases, with 13 bases remaining between them. The CDR3 contains 13 residues. In germline, CDR1 is SGHRS, CDR2 YFSETQ. The CDR3 nucleotides read TGCGCCAGCAGCCTCAGGCGGGGGTCTGAAGCTTTCTTT. Its translation is CASSLRRGSEAFF.

This chain joins TRBV13 and TRBJ1-1; D remains unclear. CDR3 length: 12 amino acids. V lost 1 base, J lost 8 bases, and 8 bases lay in between. CDR1 is PRHDT, CDR2 FYEKMQ, per germline (reference sequence). The CDR3 DNA sequence: TGTGCCAGCAGCTTAGACGGAGGGGAAGCTTTCTTT. This encodes CASSLDGGEAFF. Full variable domain (missing parts from reference TRBV13 and TRBJ1-1): AAGVIQSPRHLIKEKRETATLKCYPIPRHDTVYWYQQGPGQDPQFLISFYEKMQSDKGSIPDRFSAQQFSDYHSELNMSSLELGDSALYFCASSLDGGEAFFGQGTRLTVV.